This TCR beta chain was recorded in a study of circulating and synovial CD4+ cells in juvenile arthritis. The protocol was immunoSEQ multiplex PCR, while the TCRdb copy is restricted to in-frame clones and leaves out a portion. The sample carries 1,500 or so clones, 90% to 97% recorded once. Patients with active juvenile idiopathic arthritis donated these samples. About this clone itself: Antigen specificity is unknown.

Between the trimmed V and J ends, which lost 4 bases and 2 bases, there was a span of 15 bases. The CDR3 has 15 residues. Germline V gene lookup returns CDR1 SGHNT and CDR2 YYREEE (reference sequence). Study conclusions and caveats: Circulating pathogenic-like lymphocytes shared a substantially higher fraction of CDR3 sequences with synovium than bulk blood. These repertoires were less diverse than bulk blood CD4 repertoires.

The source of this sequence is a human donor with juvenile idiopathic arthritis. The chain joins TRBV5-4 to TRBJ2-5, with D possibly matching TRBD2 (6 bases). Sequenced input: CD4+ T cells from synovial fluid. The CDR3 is CASSPGGTKQETQYF. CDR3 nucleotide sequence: TGTGCCAGCAGCCCTGGCGGGACCAAACAAGAGACCCAGTACTTC.